The rows below give T cell receptor beta chains drawn from one sample of a study of control samples from healthy donors and cancer patients. Only in-frame clones appear in the TCRdb table, and some are missing; sequencing was by immunoSEQ multiplex PCR. The sample gives 60,000 or so clones, 88% of which show up once; 3.5% to 4.5% is in the top ten. Sequencing used blood. All receptors come from a man in his fifties or sixties in good health. CDR3s include the opening cysteine and the closing phenylalanine or tryptophan. The order of the fields is clone size, CDR3 length, D gene, V gene, J gene, CDR3 DNA, CDR3 protein. A D gene is named only where the DNA matches it firmly. Clone size is not always given. Where it is, it says once, few, many or a class for expanded clones.

clone_size: -
cdr3_length: 14
d_call: -
v_call: TRBV5-4
j_call: TRBJ2-3
cdr3_nt: TGTGCCAGCAGCTCTCGGGACTCCGGAGATACGCAGTATTTT
cdr3_aa: CASSSRDSGDTQYF

clone_size: -
cdr3_length: 14
d_call: -
v_call: TRBV27
j_call: TRBJ2-2
cdr3_nt: TGTGCCAGCAGTAAGACAGGAAACACCGGGGAGCTGTTTTTT
cdr3_aa: CASSKTGNTGELFF

clone_size: once
cdr3_length: 13
d_call: -
v_call: TRBV5-1
j_call: TRBJ1-5
cdr3_nt: TGCGCCAGCAGCTTGGGACAGAATCAGCCCCAGCATTTT
cdr3_aa: CASSLGQNQPQHF

clone_size: -
cdr3_length: 14
d_call: -
v_call: TRBV2
j_call: TRBJ2-1
cdr3_nt: TGTGCCAGCAGCGTGGGAGGCACCTACAATGAGCAGTTCTTC
cdr3_aa: CASSVGGTYNEQFF

clone_size: -
cdr3_length: 16
d_call: -
v_call: TRBV5-1
j_call: TRBJ2-7
cdr3_nt: TGCGCCAGCAGCACTCAACCGACAAGCTCCACCTACGAGCAGTACTTC
cdr3_aa: CASSTQPTSSTYEQYF

clone_size: -
cdr3_length: 12
d_call: -
v_call: TRBV7-2
j_call: TRBJ2-7
cdr3_nt: TGTGCCAGCAGGGGACTTTCCTACGAGCAGTACTTC
cdr3_aa: CASRGLSYEQYF

clone_size: -
cdr3_length: 14
d_call: -
v_call: TRBV9
j_call: TRBJ2-1
cdr3_nt: TGTGCCAGCAGCGTAGAGCTTCAGACCAATGAGCAGTTCTTC
cdr3_aa: CASSVELQTNEQFF

clone_size: -
cdr3_length: 13
d_call: -
v_call: TRBV5-1
j_call: TRBJ2-7
cdr3_nt: TGCGCCAGCAGCGTTGGGGTGTTGGACGAGCAGTACTTC
cdr3_aa: CASSVGVLDEQYF

clone_size: -
cdr3_length: 15
d_call: -
v_call: TRBV5-1
j_call: TRBJ2-5
cdr3_nt: TGCGCCAGCAGCTTGTCAGGAGAGTACCAAGAGACCCAGTACTTC
cdr3_aa: CASSLSGEYQETQYF

clone_size: few
cdr3_length: 13
d_call: TRBD2
v_call: TRBV19
j_call: TRBJ2-7
cdr3_nt: TGTGCCAGTAGTCCGGGACTAGCCCACGAGCAGTACTTC
cdr3_aa: CASSPGLAHEQYF

clone_size: -
cdr3_length: 16
d_call: TRBD1
v_call: TRBV15
j_call: TRBJ1-4
cdr3_nt: TGTGCCACCAGCAGGACAGGGGAAGCAACTAATGAAAAACTGTTTTTT
cdr3_aa: CATSRTGEATNEKLFF

clone_size: -
cdr3_length: 15
d_call: TRBD2
v_call: TRBV5-1
j_call: TRBJ2-1
cdr3_nt: TGCGCCAGCAGCCCCATCGGGCTAGCGGGAGATGAGCAGTTCTTC
cdr3_aa: CASSPIGLAGDEQFF

clone_size: -
cdr3_length: 16
d_call: TRBD2
v_call: TRBV9
j_call: TRBJ2-5
cdr3_nt: TGTGCCAGCAGCGCAGCAGGTAGCGGGAGCCCCCGGACCCAGTACTTC
cdr3_aa: CASSAAGSGSPRTQYF

clone_size: -
cdr3_length: 16
d_call: TRBD2
v_call: TRBV7-8
j_call: TRBJ2-1
cdr3_nt: TGTGCCAGCAAGGGACTAGCGGGAAGCTCCTACAATGAGCAGTTCTTC
cdr3_aa: CASKGLAGSSYNEQFF

clone_size: -
cdr3_length: 18
d_call: TRBD1
v_call: TRBV10-1
j_call: TRBJ1-1
cdr3_nt: TGCGCCAGCAGCCGAACCTCGACAGGGTTAAAGGTGTTCACTGAAGCTTTCTTT
cdr3_aa: CASSRTSTGLKVFTEAFF

clone_size: -
cdr3_length: 16
d_call: TRBD1
v_call: TRBV28
j_call: TRBJ1-5
cdr3_nt: TGTGCCAGCAGTTTAGGATCCGGGACAGGGGGTCAGCCCCAGCATTTT
cdr3_aa: CASSLGSGTGGQPQHF

clone_size: -
cdr3_length: 15
d_call: -
v_call: TRBV5-1
j_call: TRBJ1-2
cdr3_nt: TGCGCCAGCAGCTCCGGGACGGGGACCCGGGAGGGCTACACCTTC
cdr3_aa: CASSSGTGTREGYTF

clone_size: -
cdr3_length: 12
d_call: TRBD1
v_call: TRBV12-3/TRBV12-4
j_call: TRBJ2-7
cdr3_nt: TGTGCCAGCAGTTTAAGGACAGGGGAGCAGTACTTC
cdr3_aa: CASSLRTGEQYF

clone_size: -
cdr3_length: 14
d_call: -
v_call: TRBV6-5
j_call: TRBJ1-1
cdr3_nt: TGTGCCAGCAGTTCTCCCAGGGGGAACACTGAAGCTTTCTTT
cdr3_aa: CASSSPRGNTEAFF

clone_size: -
cdr3_length: 15
d_call: -
v_call: TRBV6-5
j_call: TRBJ2-2
cdr3_nt: TGTGCCAGCAGTTCGAGGACAGTAGGGTCCGGGGAGCTGTTTTTT
cdr3_aa: CASSSRTVGSGELFF

clone_size: -
cdr3_length: 14
d_call: -
v_call: TRBV6-1
j_call: TRBJ1-1
cdr3_nt: TGTGCCAGCAGTGAACGAAGGGCCAACACTGAAGCTTTCTTT
cdr3_aa: CASSERRANTEAFF

clone_size: -
cdr3_length: 13
d_call: TRBD1
v_call: TRBV30
j_call: TRBJ1-6
cdr3_nt: TGTGCCTGGTCCCGGGACAGAAATTCACCCCTCCACTTT
cdr3_aa: CAWSRDRNSPLHF

clone_size: -
cdr3_length: 14
d_call: -
v_call: TRBV6-2/TRBV6-3
j_call: TRBJ1-3
cdr3_nt: TGTGCCAGCAGTTCGGTGAGCTCTGGAAACACCATATATTTT
cdr3_aa: CASSSVSSGNTIYF

clone_size: -
cdr3_length: 14
d_call: TRBD1
v_call: TRBV6-1
j_call: TRBJ1-4
cdr3_nt: TGTGCCAGCAGTGAAGGAGACAGGGACGAAAAACTGTTTTTT
cdr3_aa: CASSEGDRDEKLFF

clone_size: -
cdr3_length: 19
d_call: -
v_call: TRBV3-1/TRBV3-2
j_call: TRBJ2-6
cdr3_nt: TGTGCCAGCAGCCCCCTGGCGCCGACAGGTCTCTCTGGGGCCAACGTCCTGACTTTC
cdr3_aa: CASSPLAPTGLSGANVLTF

clone_size: -
cdr3_length: 13
d_call: -
v_call: TRBV29-1
j_call: TRBJ2-2
cdr3_nt: TGCAGCGTTGACCAGGGCGGGTCCGGGGAGCTGTTTTTT
cdr3_aa: CSVDQGGSGELFF

clone_size: -
cdr3_length: 12
d_call: -
v_call: TRBV30
j_call: TRBJ1-5
cdr3_nt: TGTGCCTGGAGTACGGGAAATCAGCCCCAGCATTTT
cdr3_aa: CAWSTGNQPQHF

clone_size: -
cdr3_length: 13
d_call: -
v_call: TRBV3-1/TRBV3-2
j_call: TRBJ1-1
cdr3_nt: TGTGCCAGCAGCCAAGGGGGGAACACTGAAGCTTTCTTT
cdr3_aa: CASSQGGNTEAFF

clone_size: -
cdr3_length: 15
d_call: -
v_call: TRBV6-5
j_call: TRBJ1-2
cdr3_nt: TGTGCCAGCAGTTACTCTGGGGGCGGGAGCTATGGCTACACCTTC
cdr3_aa: CASSYSGGGSYGYTF

clone_size: -
cdr3_length: 11
d_call: -
v_call: TRBV6-5
j_call: TRBJ1-2
cdr3_nt: TGTGCCAGTAGGACACTCGGTGGCTACACCTTC
cdr3_aa: CASRTLGGYTF

clone_size: -
cdr3_length: 13
d_call: -
v_call: TRBV19
j_call: TRBJ1-4
cdr3_nt: TGTGCCAGTAGTTTACGGGAGGGTGAAAAACTGTTTTTT
cdr3_aa: CASSLREGEKLFF

clone_size: once
cdr3_length: 17
d_call: -
v_call: TRBV28
j_call: TRBJ1-4
cdr3_nt: TGTGCCAGCAGTGCCCCTTGGACCGGGGGAAAGGATGAAAAACTGTTTTTT
cdr3_aa: CASSAPWTGGKDEKLFF

clone_size: -
cdr3_length: 16
d_call: TRBD2
v_call: TRBV19
j_call: TRBJ2-3
cdr3_nt: TGTGCCAGTAGTCCACTTCTAGCGGATAGCACAGATACGCAGTATTTT
cdr3_aa: CASSPLLADSTDTQYF

clone_size: once
cdr3_length: 15
d_call: TRBD2
v_call: TRBV30
j_call: TRBJ2-3
cdr3_nt: TGTGCCTGGAGTGGGACTAGCGGGAACCCAGATACGCAGTATTTT
cdr3_aa: CAWSGTSGNPDTQYF

clone_size: -
cdr3_length: 14
d_call: TRBD1
v_call: TRBV27
j_call: TRBJ2-2
cdr3_nt: TGTGCCAGCAGGAGGGACAGCCCATCCGGGGAGCTGTTTTTT
cdr3_aa: CASRRDSPSGELFF

clone_size: -
cdr3_length: 15
d_call: -
v_call: TRBV6-6
j_call: TRBJ1-5
cdr3_nt: TGTGCCAGCAGTGACCTTACGGGGGGCGGTCAGCCCCAGCATTTT
cdr3_aa: CASSDLTGGGQPQHF

clone_size: -
cdr3_length: 14
d_call: -
v_call: TRBV5-6
j_call: TRBJ2-7
cdr3_nt: TGTGCCAGCAGCTTGCCGACAGGAGGGAACGAGCAGTACTTC
cdr3_aa: CASSLPTGGNEQYF

clone_size: once
cdr3_length: 17
d_call: TRBD2
v_call: TRBV28
j_call: TRBJ2-1
cdr3_nt: TGTGCCAGCAGTTACCTAAGCGGGAGTCATTCCTACAATGAGCAGTTCTTC
cdr3_aa: CASSYLSGSHSYNEQFF

clone_size: -
cdr3_length: 17
d_call: TRBD1
v_call: TRBV4-2
j_call: TRBJ1-5
cdr3_nt: TGTGCCAGCAGCCCCTACGGACAGGAGGGTCTTGGTCAGCCCCAGCATTTT
cdr3_aa: CASSPYGQEGLGQPQHF

clone_size: -
cdr3_length: 13
d_call: TRBD1
v_call: TRBV10-3
j_call: TRBJ2-2
cdr3_nt: TGTGCCATCACCGGACAGGGCACCGGGGAGCTGTTTTTT
cdr3_aa: CAITGQGTGELFF

clone_size: -
cdr3_length: 14
d_call: -
v_call: TRBV28
j_call: TRBJ1-4
cdr3_nt: TGTGCCAGCAGTTCCTCCCGGGAGGGGGAAAAACTGTTTTTT
cdr3_aa: CASSSSREGEKLFF